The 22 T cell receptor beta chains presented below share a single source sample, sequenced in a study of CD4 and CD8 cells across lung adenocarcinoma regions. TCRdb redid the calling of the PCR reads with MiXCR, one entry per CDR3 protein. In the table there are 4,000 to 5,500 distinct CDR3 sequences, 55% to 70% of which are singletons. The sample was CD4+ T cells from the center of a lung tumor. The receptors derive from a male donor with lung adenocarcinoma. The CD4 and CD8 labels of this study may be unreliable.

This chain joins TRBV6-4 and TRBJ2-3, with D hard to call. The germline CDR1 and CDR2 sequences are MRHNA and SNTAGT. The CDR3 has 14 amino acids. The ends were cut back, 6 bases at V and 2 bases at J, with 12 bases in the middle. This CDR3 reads CASSRRPHTDTQYF. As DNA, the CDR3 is TGTGCCAGCAGCCGTCGTCCCCACACAGATACGCAGTATTTT.

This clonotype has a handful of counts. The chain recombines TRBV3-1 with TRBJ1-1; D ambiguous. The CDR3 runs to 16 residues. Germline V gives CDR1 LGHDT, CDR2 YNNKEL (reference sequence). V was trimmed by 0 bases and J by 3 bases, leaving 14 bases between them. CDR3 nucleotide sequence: TGTGCCAGCAGCCAAGACGTATACGCGAGCTACACTGAAGCTTTCTTT. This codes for CASSQDVYASYTEAFF.

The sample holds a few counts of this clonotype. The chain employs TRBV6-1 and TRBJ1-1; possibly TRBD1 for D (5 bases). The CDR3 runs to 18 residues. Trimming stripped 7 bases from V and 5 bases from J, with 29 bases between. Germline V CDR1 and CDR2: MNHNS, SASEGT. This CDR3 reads CASTPAFRQGMGKTEAFF. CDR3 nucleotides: TGTGCCAGCACACCGGCGTTTAGGCAGGGTATGGGGAAGACTGAAGCTTTCTTT.

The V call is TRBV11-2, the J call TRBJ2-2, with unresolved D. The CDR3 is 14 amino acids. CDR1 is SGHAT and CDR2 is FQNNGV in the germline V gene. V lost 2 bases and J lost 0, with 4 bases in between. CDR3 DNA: TGTGCCAGCAGCTTACAGCCGAACACCGGGGAGCTGTTTTTT. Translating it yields CASSLQPNTGELFF.

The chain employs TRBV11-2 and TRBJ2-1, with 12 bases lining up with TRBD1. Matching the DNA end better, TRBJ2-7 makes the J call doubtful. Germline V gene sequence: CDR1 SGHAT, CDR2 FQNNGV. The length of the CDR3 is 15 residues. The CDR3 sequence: CASSLRGQGAHEQYF. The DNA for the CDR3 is TGTGCCAGCAGCTTAAGGGGACAGGGGGCCCACGAGCAGTACTTC.

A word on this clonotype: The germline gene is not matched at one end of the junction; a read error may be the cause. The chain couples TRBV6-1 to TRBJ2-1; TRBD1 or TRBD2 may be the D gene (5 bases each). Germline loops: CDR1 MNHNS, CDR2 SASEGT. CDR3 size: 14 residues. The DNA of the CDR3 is TGTGCGGGCAGAGGGGCTGCAAGATCAGATGAGCAGTTCTTT. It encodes CAGRGAARSDEQFF.

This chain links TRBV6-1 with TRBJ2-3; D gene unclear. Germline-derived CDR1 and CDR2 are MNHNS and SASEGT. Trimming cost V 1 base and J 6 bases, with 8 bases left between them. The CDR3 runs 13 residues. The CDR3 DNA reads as TGTGCCAGCAGTGAAGGGGTGCCGGATACGCAGTATTTT. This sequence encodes CASSEGVPDTQYF.

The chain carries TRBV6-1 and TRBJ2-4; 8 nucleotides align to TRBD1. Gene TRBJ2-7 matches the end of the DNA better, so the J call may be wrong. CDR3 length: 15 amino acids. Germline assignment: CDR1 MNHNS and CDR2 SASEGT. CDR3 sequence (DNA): TGTGCCAGCAGCGTGAACCGGGACAGGAGCAACGAGCAGTACTTC. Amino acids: CASSVNRDRSNEQYF.

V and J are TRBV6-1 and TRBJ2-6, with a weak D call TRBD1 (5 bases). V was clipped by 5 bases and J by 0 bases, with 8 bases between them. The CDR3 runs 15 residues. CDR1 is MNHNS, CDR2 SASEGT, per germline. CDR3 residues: CASSTGASGANVLTF. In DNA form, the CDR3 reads TGTGCCAGCAGTACAGGAGCCTCTGGGGCCAACGTCCTGACTTTC.

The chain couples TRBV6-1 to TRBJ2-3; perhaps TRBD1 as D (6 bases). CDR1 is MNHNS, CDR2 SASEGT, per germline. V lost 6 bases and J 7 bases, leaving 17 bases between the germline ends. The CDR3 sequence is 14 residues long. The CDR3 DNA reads TGTGCCAGCAGCCCGACAGGTCCCGGGTATACGCAGTATTTT. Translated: CASSPTGPGYTQYF.

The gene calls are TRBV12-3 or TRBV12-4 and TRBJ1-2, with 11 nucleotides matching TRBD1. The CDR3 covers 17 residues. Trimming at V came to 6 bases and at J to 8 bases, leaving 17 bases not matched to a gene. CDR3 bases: TGTGCCAGCAGCCCGAGGACAGGGGGCACTCCTCCGGGGGGCTACACCTTC. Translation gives CASSPRTGGTPPGGYTF.

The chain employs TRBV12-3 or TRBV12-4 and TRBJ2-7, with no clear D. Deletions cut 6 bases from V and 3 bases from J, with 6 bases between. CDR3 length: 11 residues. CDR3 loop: CASSLLYEQYF. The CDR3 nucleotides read TGTGCCAGCAGCCTGCTCTACGAGCAGTACTTC.

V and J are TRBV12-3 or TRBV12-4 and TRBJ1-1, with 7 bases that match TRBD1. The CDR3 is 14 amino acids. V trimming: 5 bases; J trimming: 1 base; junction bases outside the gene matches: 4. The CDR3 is CASSTWTGNTEAFF. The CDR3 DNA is TGTGCCAGCAGTACCTGGACAGGGAACACTGAAGCTTTCTTT.

The CDR3 loop reads CASRRTGSYNEQFF. The CDR3 region has the DNA TGTGCCAGCAGAAGGACAGGGTCCTACAATGAGCAGTTCTTC. The V gene is TRBV6-1, the J gene TRBJ2-1; 8 nucleotides match TRBD1. With V trimmed by 6 bases and J by 1 base, 2 bases remained unmatched. Germline V gene sequence: CDR1 MNHNS, CDR2 SASEGT. The CDR3 sequence is 14 residues long.

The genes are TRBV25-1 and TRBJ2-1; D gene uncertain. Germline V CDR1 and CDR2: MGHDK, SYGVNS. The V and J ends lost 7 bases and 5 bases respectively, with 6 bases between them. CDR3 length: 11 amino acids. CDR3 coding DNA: TGTGCCAGCACTACTAACAATGAGCAGTTCTTC. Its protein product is CASTTNNEQFF. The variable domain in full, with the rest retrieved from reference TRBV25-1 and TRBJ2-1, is EADIYQTPRYLVIGTGKKITLECSQTMGHDKMYWYQQDPGMELHLIHYSYGVNSTEKGDLSSESTVSRIRTEHFPLTLESARPSHTSQYLCASTTNNEQFFGPGTRLTVL.

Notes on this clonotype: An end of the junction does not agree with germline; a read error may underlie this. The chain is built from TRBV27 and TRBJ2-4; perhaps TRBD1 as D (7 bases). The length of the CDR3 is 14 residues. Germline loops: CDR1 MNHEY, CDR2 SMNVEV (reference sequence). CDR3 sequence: CGSRGVSAKNTQYF. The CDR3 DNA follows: TGTGGCAGCAGGGGGGTGTCAGCCAAAAACACGCAGTATTTC.

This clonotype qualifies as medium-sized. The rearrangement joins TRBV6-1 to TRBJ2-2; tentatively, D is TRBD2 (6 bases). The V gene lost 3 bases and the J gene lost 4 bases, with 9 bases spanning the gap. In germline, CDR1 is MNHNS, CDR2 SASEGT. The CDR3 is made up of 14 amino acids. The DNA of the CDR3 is TGTGCCAGCAGTGAGGGAGGTCCCACCGGGGAGCTGTTTTTT. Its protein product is CASSEGGPTGELFF.

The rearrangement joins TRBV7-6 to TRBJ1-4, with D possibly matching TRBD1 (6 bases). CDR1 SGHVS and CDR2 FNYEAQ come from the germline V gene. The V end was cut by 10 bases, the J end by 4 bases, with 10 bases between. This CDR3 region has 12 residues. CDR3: CAIGQINEKLFF. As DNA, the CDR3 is TGTGCCATTGGACAGATTAATGAAAAACTGTTTTTT.

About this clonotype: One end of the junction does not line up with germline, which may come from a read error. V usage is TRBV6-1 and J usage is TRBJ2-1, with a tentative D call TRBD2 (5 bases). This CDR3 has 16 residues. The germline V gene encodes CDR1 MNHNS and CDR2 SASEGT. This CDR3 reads CASSPTYSISYGEQFF. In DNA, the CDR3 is TGTGCCAGCAGTCCGACCTACTCCATTTCCTACGGGGAGCAGTTTTTT.

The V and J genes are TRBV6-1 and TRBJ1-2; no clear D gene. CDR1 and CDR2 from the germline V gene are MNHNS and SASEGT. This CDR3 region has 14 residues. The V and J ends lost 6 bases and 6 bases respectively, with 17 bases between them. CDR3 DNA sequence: TGTGCCAGCAGATCCCCCTCATCGGCGGATGGCTACACCTTC. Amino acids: CASRSPSSADGYTF.

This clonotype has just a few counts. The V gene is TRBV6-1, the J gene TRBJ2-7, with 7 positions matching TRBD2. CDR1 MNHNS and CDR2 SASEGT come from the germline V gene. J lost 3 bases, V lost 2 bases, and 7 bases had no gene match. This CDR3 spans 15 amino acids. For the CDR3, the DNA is TGTGCCAGCAGTGAAAGGGAGGGACGAGACTACGAGCAGTACTTC. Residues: CASSEREGRDYEQYF.

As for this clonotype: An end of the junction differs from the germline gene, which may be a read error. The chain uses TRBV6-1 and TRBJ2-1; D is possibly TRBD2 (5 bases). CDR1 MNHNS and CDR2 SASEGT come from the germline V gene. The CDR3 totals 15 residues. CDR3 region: CASSEGAVKIGELFF. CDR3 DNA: TGTGCCAGCAGTGAAGGGGCCGTAAAGATCGGGGAGCTGTTTTTC.